Presented here are 10 T cell receptor beta chains from one specimen sequenced in a study of T cell repertoires in cytomegalovirus infection. TCRdb called the reads again in MiXCR, with one record for every CDR3 protein. The sample records about 130,000 distinct CDR3 sequences, 20% to 30% being singletons. Which antigens these TCRs recognize remains unknown. What was sequenced was PBMCs, sequenced either directly or after in vitro stimulation (not recorded which). The receptors come from a human donor in good health (CMV status not recorded). Some clones in this sample may be carry-over from other donors' samples.

This clonotype was seen a handful of times. The V gene is TRBV19, the J gene TRBJ2-5; 7 bases are a match to TRBD1. V was clipped by 4 bases and J by 2 bases; unmatched bases: 7. This CDR3 region has 15 residues. Per germline, CDR1 LNHDA and CDR2 SQIVND (reference sequence). CDR3 sequence reads: CASSKDRVNQETQYF. The CDR3 DNA reads as TGTGCCAGTAGTAAAGACAGGGTGAATCAAGAGACCCAGTACTTC.

Of note for this clonotype: A single base separates this from a much larger clone, so it may be a read error. The V call is TRBV7-8, the J call TRBJ2-7, with 7 bases fitting TRBD1. Germline CDR1 is SGHVS and CDR2 is FQNEAQ. This CDR3 is built from 14 residues. This CDR3 is CANSSRQGFYEQYV. The CDR3, as DNA: TGTGCCAACAGCTCCCGACAGGGCTTCTACGAGCAGTACGTC.

This clonotype came up a few times. The chain couples TRBV7-8 to TRBJ2-7; unclear D gene. Trimming removed 1 base from V and 12 bases from J, with 10 bases in between. The CDR3 spans 11 residues. CDR1 and CDR2 (germline): SGHVS, FQNEAQ. The CDR3 spells CASSLGRRLYF. The DNA for the CDR3 is TGTGCCAGCAGCTTAGGGAGACGGTTGTACTTC.

The chain is built from TRBV10-3 and TRBJ1-5; D not certain. The CDR3 sequence is 13 residues long. Looked up from germline, CDR1 is ENHRY and CDR2 is SYGVKD. Trimming cost V 4 bases and J 9 bases, with 13 bases left between them. As DNA, the CDR3 is TGTGCCATCAGTGGGACCGAGCGCGGGCCCCAGCATTTT. Its translation: CAISGTERGPQHF.

The chain recombines TRBV11-2 with TRBJ1-3; 10 bases align to TRBD1. The CDR3 consists of 16 residues. V lost 4 bases to trimming and J lost 3 bases; unmatched junction nucleotides: 6. Germline V gene sequence: CDR1 SGHAT, CDR2 FQNNGV. CDR3 nucleotides: TGTGCCAGCAGCTCCATCCGGGACAGGGGTGGAAACACCATATATTTT. This translates into CASSSIRDRGGNTIYF.

The genes are TRBV6-2 or TRBV6-3 and TRBJ1-3; 9 bases fit TRBD1. CDR1 is MNHEY and CDR2 is SVGEGT in the germline V gene. The CDR3 extends over 16 amino acids. Trimming removed 5 bases from V and 1 base from J; junction bases left unmatched: 6. CDR3 residues: CASSPRDRVSGNTIYF. CDR3 DNA: TGTGCCAGCAGTCCACGGGACAGGGTTTCTGGAAACACCATATATTTT.

This clonotype has at least ten counts. The genes are TRBV7-2 and TRBJ2-3; 7 bases map to TRBD2. The CDR3 runs 15 residues. Germline CDR1 is SGHTA and CDR2 is FQGNSA. J was trimmed by 3 bases and V by 5 bases; bases with no gene match: 8. CDR3 coding DNA: TGTGCCAGCAGCCCACGCGGGAGCGGGACAGATACGCAGTATTTT. This codes for CASSPRGSGTDTQYF.

The chain is built from TRBV12-3 or TRBV12-4 and TRBJ2-1; D not certain. The CDR3 covers 13 residues. Between the trimmed V and J ends, which lost 3 bases and 6 bases, there was a span of 9 bases. CDR3 amino acids: CASSFMRTNEQFF. Here the CDR3 DNA reads TGTGCCAGCAGTTTCATGCGGACCAATGAGCAGTTCTTC.

The rearrangement joins TRBV6-2 or TRBV6-3 to TRBJ1-2; D may be TRBD1 (5 bases). Germline loops: CDR1 MNHEY, CDR2 SVGEGT. The CDR3 spans 14 residues. Trimming pared 2 bases from V and 2 bases from J, leaving 9 bases between. The CDR3 DNA reads as TGTGCCAGCAGTTACACGGGACCAAACTATGGCTACACCTTC. It yields the protein CASSYTGPNYGYTF.

This clonotype was counted at least ten times. The genes are TRBV7-2 and TRBJ2-4; the match to TRBD2 covers 7 bases. Looked up from germline, CDR1 is SGHTA and CDR2 is FQGNSA. The CDR3 totals 15 residues. The ends lost 9 bases at V and 3 bases at J; junction bases unmatched: 11. CDR3 DNA: TGTGCCAGATCTTGGGCGGGGGAGCACAAAAACATTCAGTACTTC. Translation gives CARSWAGEHKNIQYF.